One T cell receptor (beta chain) is described in this entry. What it binds is unknown. The record originates from a study of long-term antiretroviral therapy in people with HIV. Study-wide results and caveats: All time points showed a repertoire dominated by clones expanded before ART. Despite increasing after ART, diversity remained lower than that of transplant donor controls.

The trim removed 4 bases at V and 0 bases at J, leaving 11 bases unmatched. Germline CDR1 is MGHRA and CDR2 is YSYEKL. There are 17 residues in the CDR3. Sequencing used immunoSEQ v3.0 at survey level. The table came from immunoSEQ multiplex PCR; TCRdb's copy has only in-frame clones and leaves some out. The sample holds fewer than 30,000 clones; roughly 83% are singletons and the top ten take roughly 6%. This TCR was sampled from a man aged 30 to 39 with HIV. The chain employs TRBV4-1 and TRBJ1-1; 7 bases are shared with TRBD1. The material sequenced was unsorted PBMCs, taken 0.7 years before starting antiretroviral therapy. CDR3: CASSLENQGGMNTEAFF. In DNA form, the CDR3 reads TGCGCCAGCAGCCTCGAAAACCAGGGGGGTATGAACACTGAAGCTTTCTTT.